This T cell receptor (beta chain) originates from a study of vaccination effects on CD4 cells after COVID-19 (dated by TCRdb to the early 2020s). A note on the overall study: Two doses of either the BNT162b2 or the mRNA-1273 mRNA SARS-CoV-2 vaccine were administered to participants. In a couple of convalescent patients, pre-vaccine samples were collected 16 days and one week ahead of the first dose, 142 and 148 days after COVID-19 diagnosis. SARS-CoV-2 spike-specific CD4+ TCR repertoires from before and after mRNA vaccination were compared in COVID-19 convalescent patients and in infection-naive vaccine recipients. Altogether, some 10 COVID-19 convalescent patients and 4 SARS-CoV-2-naive healthy vaccine recipients made up the full study. The Oncomine TCR Beta short-read assay on an Illumina iSeq 100 was used to sequence cultures from other donors in the study.

Receptor libraries were prepared by the immunoSEQ multiplex PCR assay. DNA from the CD4+ T cells that had been cultured and isolated underwent TCR beta CDR3 sequencing. The original methods were these. Non-productive TCR sequences were removed, reads were trimmed to the CDR3 region, and CDR3s of at least 7 amino acids were retained. The MANAFEST web app was used to pick out antigen-specific clonotypes by comparing their expansion in peptide wells with that in reference cultures. For clones to be considered positive, expansion at FDR<0.05 versus reference and all other wells, an odds ratio above 5, and a frequency above 0.1% in two replicate wells were required. Clonotypes significantly expanded in SARS-CoV-2 spike wells and in at least one common cold coronavirus spike condition were defined as cross-reactive. CDR3 similarity was assessed by Levenshtein distance with the stringdist R package, and unrooted trees were built with ape in R 3.6.1. TCRdb retrieved this table from immuneACCESS and kept in-frame rearrangements only. Not all clones are present; in checked studies, unresolved V genes account for under half, and no reason is known for the remainder. Clone size and the V and J calls come from that table; the DNA yielded D and trimming. The sample yields some 30,000 clones; approximately 78% were counted once. Together, the top ten hold less than 35% of the sample.

A note on this clone: No antigen is known for it. Per-base quality was not reported, and no clone a single base away is much larger than it.

The ViraFEST assay stimulated PBMC with viral peptide pools and then used TCR sequencing to identify antigen-specific CD4+ T cell clonotypes by expansion. After around ten days of culture, CD4+ T cells were isolated with the EasySep CD4+ T cell isolation kit. Convalescent patients had PCR-confirmed SARS-CoV-2 infection between March and December 2020, before Alpha, Beta and Delta variants emerged in the United States. Fewer than 2.5 million PBMC per well were cultured in IMDM with approximately 5% human AB serum, 8.5 to 10 IU/ml IL-2 and gentamicin, plus 10 ug/ml peptides. Half of the culture medium was replaced with fresh IL-2-containing medium on days 3 and 7. Unless noted otherwise, every peptide stimulation condition was grown in triplicate wells. Using Ficoll-Paque Plus gradient centrifugation, PBMC were separated from whole blood and then either used fresh or cryopreserved at -140C. The QIAamp micro DNA kit was used to extract genomic DNA from the cultured CD4+ T cells.

CDR1 and CDR2 are drawn from the germline V gene: MNHNS, SASEGT. V loses 3 bases of germline sequence and J loses 3 bases, and the interval between the two ends is 17 bases. There are 17 amino acids in the CDR3, from cysteine to phenylalanine inclusive. Left in the record is the CDR3 DNA by itself, 51 bases read in frame from the first base. The paper's findings and limits, for the study overall: The study was limited by a small number of convalescent patients and lacked early post-infection timepoints. Clones induced by infection and clones induced by vaccination both contracted markedly at late timepoints after vaccination, which fits with T cell responses waning over time. In convalescent patients, the post-vaccine spike-reactive repertoire consisted mainly of new vaccine-induced clones, largely distinct from infection-induced clones.

This material consisted of CD4+ T cells from PBMCs cultured with a peptide pool, taken before COVID-19 vaccination. This receptor was identified in a human donor who had a prior SARS-CoV-2 infection. The chain is assembled from TRBV6-1 and TRBJ1-4; the D gene is possibly TRBD1, with 5 bases matching. The DNA sequence is TGTGCCAGCAGTGACATCACGGGGCGATCGGCTAATGAAAAACTGTTTTTT. This codes for CASSDITGRSANEKLFF.